The rows below give T cell receptor beta chains drawn from one sample of a study of technical replicates of blood from a few donors. Produced via immunoSEQ multiplex PCR; TCRdb's table is partial and in-frame only. The data show around 83,000 clones, 85% to 95% seen once. Sequencing was carried out using T cells isolated from PBMCs. Receptors were obtained from a human donor in good health. CDR3s include the opening cysteine and the closing phenylalanine or tryptophan. The D gene is left open where the match is weak. The size entry is marked missing in some rows and otherwise reads once, few, many or a size class.

TRBV30	TRBD1	TRBJ1-1	NA	TGTGCCTGGGAGAGGACAGGATTTCACACTGAAGCTTTCTTT	CAWERTGFHTEAFF
TRBV5-4	TRBD2	TRBJ2-1	NA	TGTGCCAGCAGCTATGGGACTACTTCCTACAATGAGCAGTTCTTC	CASSYGTTSYNEQFF
TRBV7-9	NA	TRBJ2-7	NA	TGTGCCAGCAGCCCCGACCGCGCGGGTTTCTACGAGCAGTACTTC	CASSPDRAGFYEQYF
TRBV10-3	NA	TRBJ2-2	once	TGTGCCATCAGGCCCGGACGCGGGTCAGGCACCGGGGAGCTGTTTTTT	CAIRPGRGSGTGELFF
TRBV6-1	NA	TRBJ1-6	NA	TGTGCCAGCAGTCAGGGAGGGCAGCTCGGTTGGCCCCTCCACTTT	CASSQGGQLGWPLHF
TRBV5-4	TRBD1	TRBJ1-2	NA	TGTGCCAGCAGCTTGACCGGACAGGGCTCTAACTATGGCTACACCTTC	CASSLTGQGSNYGYTF
TRBV21-1	NA	TRBJ2-7	once	TGTGCTTCCTCGTTGTCAGGAAGAGACCACGAGCAGTACTTC	CASSLSGRDHEQYF
TRBV13	TRBD1	TRBJ2-7	NA	TGTGCCAGCAGCTCACAGGGGGACAGGGGATCCTACGAGCAGTACTTC	CASSSQGDRGSYEQYF
TRBV2	NA	TRBJ1-2	NA	TGTGCCAGCAGTGAATATACGGGGGAATCTGGCTACACCTTC	CASSEYTGESGYTF
TRBV13	TRBD2	TRBJ2-7	NA	TGTGCCAGCAGCTTAGCCGCTAGCGGGGGGGCCTGGGAGCAGTACTTC	CASSLAASGGAWEQYF
TRBV4-1	NA	TRBJ1-2	once	TGCGCCAGCAGCCCGGAGACAGCGATTAACTATGGCTACACCTTC	CASSPETAINYGYTF
TRBV6-5	NA	TRBJ2-7	few	TGTGCCAGCAGTTACTCGATTCGGGACTTCAACTACGAGCAGTACTTC	CASSYSIRDFNYEQYF
TRBV10-3	NA	TRBJ1-2	NA	TGTGCCATCAGTGAGTCGGCCCAGGGAAATGGCTACACCTTC	CAISESAQGNGYTF
TRBV5-5	NA	TRBJ1-1	NA	TGTGCCAGCAGCTTAGGACAAATAGCGAACACTGAAGCTTTCTTT	CASSLGQIANTEAFF
TRBV9	NA	TRBJ1-4	NA	TGTGCCAGCAGCCCTTCTGGAGGTAATGAAAAACTGTTTTTT	CASSPSGGNEKLFF
TRBV2	TRBD1	TRBJ1-2	NA	TGTGCCAGCATTCCGGGACAGGGGCCAATCGCAGGTACCTTC	CASIPGQGPIAGTF
TRBV9	TRBD2	TRBJ2-3	NA	TGTGCCAGCAGCGTAGGGTTGCGGGGGAACACAGATACGCAGTATTTT	CASSVGLRGNTDTQYF
TRBV19	NA	TRBJ2-3	NA	TGTGCCAGCAAACCTGGGGGGGATACGCAGTATTTT	CASKPGGDTQYF
TRBV30	TRBD1	TRBJ2-7	NA	TGTGCCTGGAGGGGGGACAGGTTCTACGAGCAGTACTTC	CAWRGDRFYEQYF
TRBV4-1	NA	TRBJ1-1	NA	TGCGCCAGCAGCCAGCCGTACAGGGCGAAGGTGAACACTGAAGCTTTCTTT	CASSQPYRAKVNTEAFF
TRBV5-1	TRBD2	TRBJ2-1	NA	TGCGCCAGCAGCCAGACACCGGGACTAGACTATCATGAGCAGTTCTTC	CASSQTPGLDYHEQFF
TRBV28	NA	TRBJ1-5	NA	TGTGCCAGCAGTTTAGCAGGGGCCGGCAATCAGCCCCAGCATTTT	CASSLAGAGNQPQHF
TRBV6-1	NA	TRBJ1-5	NA	TGTGCCAGCAGTGAAGACAGGTGGGGAAATCAGCCCCAGCATTTT	CASSEDRWGNQPQHF